The 17 T cell receptor beta chains presented below share a single source sample, sequenced in a study of T cells in Graves' hyperthyroidism and ophthalmopathy. RNA transcripts were the template for amplifying TCR beta CDR3 regions. The HTBI primer set was used in a first-round RT-PCR of the TCR CDR3. TCRdb itself ran the multiplex PCR reads through MiXCR, one entry per CDR3 protein. This sample has about 690,000 distinct CDR3 sequences, with 15% to 20% found just once. The material sequenced was blood. These receptor sequences come from a man aged 45-65 years with Graves' hyperthyroidism.

This clonotype was seen a few times. The chain carries TRBV5-1 and TRBJ2-1; a possible D gene is TRBD1 (5 bases). Germline CDR1 is SGHRS and CDR2 is YFSETQ. This CDR3 spans 15 amino acids. V was trimmed by 0 bases and J by 2 bases, leaving 9 bases between them. CDR3 in amino acids: CASSLDRPAYNEQFF. The DNA of the CDR3 is TGCGCCAGCAGCTTGGACAGGCCAGCCTACAATGAGCAGTTCTTC.

V and J are TRBV28 and TRBJ2-5; 9 bases agree with TRBD1. The CDR3 spans 16 residues. After removal of 4 bases from V and 2 bases from J, the junction contained 8 bases not matched to a gene. CDR1 is MDHEN and CDR2 is SYDVKM in the germline V gene. CDR3: CASSSPAGTGQETQYF. CDR3 DNA sequence: TGTGCCAGCAGTTCCCCAGCCGGGACAGGGCAAGAGACCCAGTACTTC.

To note about this clonotype: The junction shows a germline mismatch at one end, possibly a read error. J is TRBJ1-1 and V is TRBV19, with D maybe TRBD1 (5 bases). Per germline, CDR1 LNHDA and CDR2 SQIVND (reference sequence). The CDR3 has 13 amino acids. Written as DNA, the CDR3 is TGTGGCAGTAAGAAGCGGGGGAGAACTGAAGCTTTCTTT. Residues: CGSKKRGRTEAFF.

This clonotype was found many times. The gene calls are TRBV19 and TRBJ2-7, with a weak D call TRBD2 (5 bases). This CDR3 comprises 16 residues. Germline V gene data show CDR1 as LNHDA and CDR2 as SQIVND (reference sequence). The V end lost 3 bases, the J end lost 0 bases, and 15 bases lay between the germline ends. The CDR3 protein is CASSMIGQSGSYEQYF. The CDR3 DNA reads TGTGCCAGTAGTATGATAGGGCAGAGCGGCTCCTACGAGCAGTACTTC.

V usage is TRBV7-2 and J usage is TRBJ1-2, with 9 bases fitting TRBD1. The CDR3 consists of 15 residues. With 6 bases clipped from V and 2 bases from J, the junction kept 7 bases outside the gene matches. Germline V gives CDR1 SGHTA, CDR2 FQGNSA. This chain's CDR3 is CASSYYRGPNYGYTF. The DNA for the CDR3 is TGTGCCAGCAGTTACTACAGGGGGCCGAACTATGGCTACACCTTC. The whole variable domain, remainder taken from reference TRBV7-2 and TRBJ1-2, is GAGVSQSPSNKVTEKGKDVELRCDPISGHTALYWYRQSLGQGLEFLIYFQGNSAPDKSGLPSDRFSAERTGGSVSTLTIQRTQQEDSAVYLCASSYYRGPNYGYTFGSGTRLTVV.

The chain recombines TRBV19 with TRBJ2-2, with a tentative D call TRBD1 (6 bases). V lost 4 bases and J lost 6, with 15 bases in between. The germline CDR1 and CDR2 sequences are LNHDA and SQIVND (reference sequence). The CDR3 contains 15 residues. CDR3 sequence (DNA): TGTGCCAGTAGTACCACAGGGTTTAGTCCCGGGGAGCTGTTTTTT. This sequence encodes CASSTTGFSPGELFF.

This clonotype was seen ten or more times. This chain uses TRBV3-1 with TRBJ2-1; D unclear. Trimming stripped 4 bases from V and 4 bases from J, with 8 bases between. Germline values: CDR1 LGHDT, CDR2 YNNKEL (reference sequence). The CDR3 contains 13 residues. The CDR3 DNA reads TGTGCCAGCAGCCTAGACCGATACAATGAGCAGTTCTTC. Protein: CASSLDRYNEQFF.

The V and J genes are TRBV6-1 and TRBJ1-6; D not certain. The V and J ends lost 3 bases and 7 bases respectively, with 7 bases between them. From germline, CDR1 is MNHNS and CDR2 SASEGT. The CDR3 sequence is 13 residues long. CDR3: CASSEYQNSPLHF. In DNA form, the CDR3 reads TGTGCCAGCAGTGAGTACCAGAATTCACCCCTCCACTTT.

This clonotype appeared a few times. This chain joins TRBV6-1 and TRBJ2-1, with a tentative D call TRBD2 (6 bases). The CDR3 totals 15 residues. V lost 8 bases, J lost 8 bases, and 22 bases lay in between. CDR1 and CDR2 from the germline V gene are MNHNS and SASEGT. CDR3 bases: TGTGCCAGCCTCGGGGGACTGGTTATATCTGATGAGCAGTTCTTC. This sequence encodes CASLGGLVISDEQFF.

This clonotype was detected ten times or more. This chain uses TRBV25-1 with TRBJ2-1, with D possibly matching TRBD1 (6 bases). Germline V gene sequence: CDR1 MGHDK, CDR2 SYGVNS. This CDR3 comprises 18 residues. V was pared by 4 bases and J by 0 bases, with 19 bases between. The CDR3 is CASSALDRSQSSYNEQFF. CDR3 sequence (DNA): TGTGCCAGCAGTGCCCTCGACAGGTCCCAGAGCTCCTACAATGAGCAGTTCTTC.

This clonotype was seen many times. The chain uses TRBV11-2 and TRBJ2-3, with a tentative D call TRBD1 (6 bases). This CDR3 has 13 residues. CDR1 SGHAT and CDR2 FQNNGV come from the germline V gene. V was trimmed by 1 base and J by 5 bases, leaving 7 bases between them. The CDR3 sequence: CASSLGRGDTQYF. The CDR3 DNA follows: TGTGCCAGCAGCTTAGGCAGGGGAGATACGCAGTATTTT.

The rearrangement uses TRBV4-1 and TRBJ2-3; 7 bases match TRBD2. After removal of 3 bases from V and 9 bases from J, the junction contained 6 bases not matched to a gene. Germline CDR1 reads MGHRA; CDR2 reads YSYEKL. The CDR3 is 13 residues long. CDR3 sequence: CASSQWLGGTQYF. The CDR3 DNA reads as TGCGCCAGCAGCCAGTGGCTGGGGGGGACGCAGTATTTT.

This clonotype was found many times. The chain employs TRBV2 and TRBJ2-7; 8 bases match TRBD1. V was pared by 6 bases and J by 4 bases, with 8 bases of the junction left unmatched. CDR3 length equals 14 residues. Germline CDR1 SNHLY, CDR2 FYNNEI. The CDR3 sequence: CASSGQGLSYEQYF. As DNA, the CDR3 is TGTGCCAGCAGCGGACAGGGCCTTTCTTACGAGCAGTACTTC. Full variable domain (remainder filled in from reference TRBV2 and TRBJ2-7): EPEVTQTPSHQVTQMGQEVILRCVPISNHLYFYWYRQILGQKVEFLVSFYNNEISEKSEIFDDQFSVERPDGSNFTLKIRSTKLEDSAMYFCASSGQGLSYEQYFGPGTRLTVT.

This rearrangement joins TRBV7-6 to TRBJ1-5, with D uncertain. CDR3 length: 15 residues. V lost 3 bases to trimming and J lost 0 bases, with 9 bases between them. Germline values: CDR1 SGHVS, CDR2 FNYEAQ. CDR3 region: CASSLGSHSNQPQHF. The CDR3 DNA follows: TGTGCCAGCAGCTTGGGCAGTCATAGCAATCAGCCCCAGCATTTT.

As DNA, the CDR3 is TGTGCCAGCAGTGAACGGGAAGCAGATACGCAGTATTTT. This translates into CASSEREADTQYF. V gene TRBV28 combines with J gene TRBJ2-3, with a tentative D call TRBD2 (5 bases). Germline V gene data show CDR1 as MDHEN and CDR2 as SYDVKM. V lost 5 bases and J 4 bases, leaving 10 bases between the germline ends. The CDR3 is made up of 13 amino acids.

This clonotype showed up just a few times. This sequence joins TRBV25-1 and TRBJ2-3, with TRBD2 identical over 13 bases. The CDR3 runs to 18 residues. Germline CDR1 MGHDK, CDR2 SYGVNS. With 2 bases clipped from V and 0 bases from J, the junction kept 5 bases outside the gene matches. As DNA, the CDR3 is TGTGCCAGCAGTGAACCGACTAGCGGGAGGCCTAGCACAGATACGCAGTATTTT. Its protein product is CASSEPTSGRPSTDTQYF.

In this sample, this clonotype turned up many times. V and J are TRBV5-1 and TRBJ2-3, with D unclear. Germline V gene data show CDR1 as SGHRS and CDR2 as YFSETQ. The CDR3 has 13 residues. Trimming took 1 base from V and 5 from J, leaving 8 bases between them. Here the CDR3 DNA reads TGCGCCAGCAGCTTGCAGCCGGGAGATACGCAGTATTTT. Translated: CASSLQPGDTQYF.